This TCR beta chain was profiled in a study of metastatic and nonmetastatic thyroid tumors (TCRdb year 2020). Describing the broader study: Repertoires from peripheral blood and from tumor or nodule tissue samples of malignant and benign thyroid patients were compared. The investigation overall reported the following: TCR beta diversity was reported as significantly higher in malignant tumors than in benign nodules, in both blood and tumor samples.

CDR1 and CDR2, per the germline V gene (reference sequence), are DFQATT and SNEGSKA. The CDR3 sequence holds 13 residues, the cysteine and phenylalanine included. Only the CDR3 region is kept as DNA, spanning 39 bases read in frame from base 1. None of the patients had been given any treatment before thyroid surgery. The study retrospectively analysed patient clinical samples collected from the early 2010s to the late 2010s using T-cell receptor beta sequencing. The sample holds many counts of this clone. Its cognate antigen has yet to be identified. Germline and junction disagree at one end, which may indicate a read error. This sample includes further DNA sequences coding for the same CDR3. The library was made by PCR. The instrument was an Illumina HiSeq 4000. High-throughput sequencing was used to profile the CDR3 region of the TCR beta-chain in every patient. As for how the authors treated the data: The researchers built a classifier to tell apart papillary thyroid cancer patients with distant metastasis, based on CDR3 differences among clinicopathological groups. The Shannon index was used to measure repertoire diversity, and the Morisita-Horn index was used to measure how similar tumor and blood repertoires were. TCRdb passed the public sequencing reads through fastp at Q25 and MiXCR, retaining productive beta sequences. TCRdb's processing, not the authors' own work, is the source of the V and J calls. The sample profile shows about 89,000 clones; about 12% of them were found once. The ten most abundant clones make up roughly 9.1% of the sample.

The clonotype comes from a female donor with papillary thyroid cancer or a benign thyroid nodule (not recorded which). Some clones in this sample may be carry-over from other donors' samples. The sequenced material came from tumor tissue. The sequence joins TRBV20-1 to TRBJ1-4; TRBD1 is a possible D gene, resting on 6 matching bases. The CDR3 in this case is CSARDRSNQKLFF. The nucleotide sequence is given as TGCAGTGCTAGGGACAGATCTAATCAAAAACTGTTTTTT.